Shown below are 9 T cell receptor beta chains from a single sample sequenced in a study of PD-1 blockade in classical Hodgkin lymphoma. The data were produced by immunoSEQ multiplex PCR, yet TCRdb's version contains in-frame clones alone and is incomplete. In the table there are just under 100,000 clones, 75% to 90% of which are singletons. Autologous stem cell transplantation was followed by relapse in every patient, and brentuximab vedotin exposure varied. Here the sequenced sample was peripheral blood mononuclear cells (PBMCs), taken at baseline. Source of these receptors: a human donor with classical Hodgkin lymphoma.

CDR3 sequence: CAGLGQGGNEKLFF. The CDR3 DNA reads TGCGCCGGCCTCGGACAGGGAGGAAATGAAAAACTGTTTTTT. V gene TRBV10-1 combines with J gene TRBJ1-4; 8 bases are a match to TRBD1. In germline, CDR1 is WNHNN, CDR2 SYGVQD (reference sequence). CDR3 length equals 14 residues. Trimming at V came to 11 bases and at J to 5 bases, leaving 10 bases not matched to a gene.

The V gene is TRBV7-6, the J gene TRBJ2-7, with D hard to call. The CDR3 is 13 amino acids. Germline assignment: CDR1 SGHVS and CDR2 FNYEAQ. Trimming took 5 bases from V and 7 from J, leaving 15 bases between them. CDR3 nucleotide sequence: TGTGCCAGCAGCGAGATACCGAGAAGGGAGCAGTACTTC. This gives the protein CASSEIPRREQYF.

This clone has just one count. The chain couples TRBV7-2 to TRBJ2-7, with D possibly being TRBD1 (6 bases). CDR1 is SGHTA, CDR2 FQGNSA, per germline. V lost 1 base and J lost 2, with 24 bases in between. The CDR3 consists of 19 residues. The CDR3 reads CASSLVAGGGTGLTYEQYF. The CDR3 DNA sequence: TGTGCCAGCAGCTTAGTGGCCGGTGGGGGAACAGGGCTAACCTACGAGCAGTACTTC.

The chain carries TRBV29-1 and TRBJ1-1; D unresolved. This CDR3 spans 13 amino acids. Per germline, CDR1 SQVTM and CDR2 ANQGSEA. The germline V and J ends were trimmed by 7 bases and 2 bases, with 14 bases remaining between them. This chain's CDR3 is CSARFGVNTEAFF. CDR3 in DNA: TGCAGCGCCCGATTTGGGGTTAACACTGAAGCTTTCTTT.

The V and J genes are TRBV5-5 and TRBJ1-1; a weak D match, TRBD1 (5 bases). The V end lost 4 bases, the J end lost 0 bases, and 19 bases lay between the germline ends. This CDR3 has 17 amino acids. The germline CDR1 and CDR2 sequences are SGHKS and YYEKEE (reference sequence). The CDR3 nucleotides are TGTGCCAGCAGCAGGAGCTCGGCGGGGGGAGTGAACACTGAAGCTTTCTTT. Translated, it gives CASSRSSAGGVNTEAFF.

The rearrangement links TRBV27 to TRBJ1-5; 7 bases agree with TRBD1. The J segment lost 9 bases and the V segment lost 0 bases, leaving 8 bases of the junction unmatched. The CDR3 has 15 amino acids. CDR1 is MNHEY, CDR2 SMNVEV, per germline (reference sequence). CDR3 residues: CASSLSKGGVRPQHF. In nucleotides, the CDR3 is TGTGCCAGCAGTTTATCGAAAGGGGGCGTAAGGCCCCAGCATTTT.

The V gene is TRBV2, the J gene TRBJ1-5, with 7 positions matching TRBD1. The CDR3 runs to 13 residues. Germline V gene lookup returns CDR1 SNHLY and CDR2 FYNNEI. V lost 6 bases to trimming and J lost 7 bases; unmatched junction nucleotides: 6. CDR3 nucleotides: TGTGCCAGCAGCCTGACAGGGTTCCAGCCCCAGCATTTT. Translating it yields CASSLTGFQPQHF. The entire variable domain, with the rest obtained from reference TRBV2 and TRBJ1-5, is as follows: EPEVTQTPSHQVTQMGQEVILRCVPISNHLYFYWYRQILGQKVEFLVSFYNNEISEKSEIFDDQFSVERPDGSNFTLKIRSTKLEDSAMYFCASSLTGFQPQHFGDGTRLSIL.

This chain connects TRBV20-1 to TRBJ2-4, with D possibly being TRBD1 (5 bases). Germline V gene lookup returns CDR1 DFQATT and CDR2 SNEGSKA (reference sequence). Trimming left V 5 bases short and J 9 bases short, with 11 bases between. CDR3 size: 11 residues. The CDR3 nucleotides read TGCAGTGCTCCCAGGGATGGCATTCAGTACTTC. Its protein product is CSAPRDGIQYF.

The chain carries TRBV4-1 and TRBJ2-5; the D call may be TRBD1 or TRBD2 (6 bases each). The CDR3 runs 15 residues. V was trimmed by 4 bases and J by 5 bases, leaving 17 bases between them. In germline, CDR1 is MGHRA, CDR2 YSYEKL. CDR3 sequence: CASSPGARRGETQYF. As DNA, the CDR3 is TGCGCCAGCAGCCCCGGTGCTAGGAGGGGGGAGACCCAGTACTTC.